What follows are 30 T cell receptor beta chains derived from one specimen sequenced in a study of CD8+CD57+ T cells in acquired aplastic anemia. TCR beta VDJ and CDR3 profiles were obtained from a genomic DNA template. Each CDR3 protein is one row after TCRdb ran MiXCR on the reads. The table includes 200,000 or so distinct CDR3 sequences, about three fifths detected once. Sequencing input: sorted CD4+, CD8+, or CD8+CD57+ T cells (not recorded which) from PBMCs. Receptors originate from a human donor with severe aplastic anemia or a healthy control (not recorded which).

This clonotype occurred many times. Germline is not matched at one junction end, which may reflect a read error. The chain is built from TRBV5-1 and TRBJ1-3; D is undetermined. CDR3 length: 14 amino acids. Germline-derived CDR1 and CDR2 are SGHRS and YFSETQ. In DNA form, the CDR3 reads TGCGCCAGCAGCTTGTCGAGGGCTGGAAGCACCATATATTTT. This translates into CASSLSRAGSTIYF.

This clonotype came up many times. The J gene is TRBJ1-1, the V gene TRBV2, with D hard to call. V was pared by 2 bases and J by 4 bases, with 5 bases between. The germline V gene has CDR1 SNHLY and CDR2 FYNNEI. This CDR3 has 12 amino acids. The CDR3 DNA is TGTGCCAGCAGTGAAATGGGCACTGAAGCTTTCTTT. The encoded protein is CASSEMGTEAFF.

The chain has TRBV7-3 and TRBJ2-7; D is ambiguous. The CDR3 totals 15 residues. Trimming stripped 6 bases from V and 4 bases from J, with 19 bases between. Germline V CDR1 and CDR2: SGHTA, FQGTGA. CDR3 bases: TGTGCCAGCAGATTAGGATCTGGCGGAATTTACGAGCAGTACTTC. This encodes CASRLGSGGIYEQYF. Complete variable domain (other parts from reference TRBV7-3 and TRBJ2-7): GAGVSQTPSNKVTEKGKYVELRCDPISGHTALYWYRQSLGQGPEFLIYFQGTGAADDSGLPNDRFFAVRPEGSVSTLKIQRTERGDSAVYLCASRLGSGGIYEQYFGPGTRLTVT.

DNA of the CDR3: TGTGCCAGCAGGCTACCTGGGGGCGCTAGCTCCTACGAGCAGTACTTC. Translation gives CASRLPGGASSYEQYF. The rearrangement joins TRBV7-2 to TRBJ2-7, with D possibly matching TRBD1 (6 bases). This CDR3 spans 16 amino acids. The germline V gene encodes CDR1 SGHTA and CDR2 FQGNSA. The V gene lost 6 bases and the J gene lost 0 bases, with 18 bases spanning the gap.

CDR3 coding DNA: TGTGCCAGCAGCTTGCCCAGCGGGAGAGTCGACAATGAGCAGTTCTTC. It encodes CASSLPSGRVDNEQFF. This rearrangement joins TRBV7-8 to TRBJ2-1, with 8 bases matching TRBD2. This CDR3 comprises 16 residues. The J segment lost 5 bases and the V segment lost 3 bases, leaving 9 bases of the junction unmatched. The germline V gene encodes CDR1 SGHVS and CDR2 FQNEAQ.

The chain uses TRBV9 and TRBJ2-7; 8 bases are a match to TRBD1. The CDR3 has 15 residues. CDR1 is SGDLS and CDR2 is YYNGEE in the germline V gene. The V and J ends lost 3 bases and 5 bases, in that order; junction bases with no gene match: 10. For the CDR3, the DNA is TGTGCCAGCAGCGCAGACAGGGGAGGTCGGGACGAGCAGTACTTC. It encodes CASSADRGGRDEQYF.

In DNA form, the CDR3 reads TGCAGTGCTAGTCGGGGTCTGCAGTCACCCCTCCACTTT. It yields the protein CSASRGLQSPLHF. This chain connects TRBV20-1 to TRBJ1-6; no clear D. Trimming stripped 3 bases from V and 10 bases from J, with 13 bases between. The CDR3 runs to 13 residues. Germline V gene sequence: CDR1 DFQATT, CDR2 SNEGSKA (reference sequence).

The J gene is TRBJ2-3, the V gene TRBV7-9; 16 nucleotides align to TRBD2. Trimming cost V 1 base and J 4 bases; bases outside gene matches: 5. CDR1 SEHNR and CDR2 FQNEAQ come from the germline V gene (reference sequence). CDR3 size: 18 residues. For the CDR3, the DNA is TGTGCCAGCAGCTTAGTGGGACTAGCGGGGGGGCGGCCAGATACGCAGTATTTT. Protein product: CASSLVGLAGGRPDTQYF.

The V call is TRBV7-2, the J call TRBJ2-7, with TRBD2 matching 10 bases. This CDR3 contains 14 residues. The germline CDR1 and CDR2 sequences are SGHTA and FQGNSA. J lost 3 bases, V lost 6 bases, and 5 bases had no gene match. CDR3 coding DNA: TGTGCCAGCAGTCCACTAGCGGGAAACTACGAGCAGTACTTC. Protein: CASSPLAGNYEQYF.

The V call is TRBV5-5, the J call TRBJ1-6; weak D call: TRBD1 (5 bases). This CDR3 has 13 residues. V lost 0 bases and J 10 bases, leaving 8 bases between the germline ends. Germline V gene data show CDR1 as SGHKS and CDR2 as YYEKEE (reference sequence). Here the CDR3 DNA reads TGTGCCAGCAGCTTGGCAGGGAAGTCACCCCTCCACTTT. Translation: CASSLAGKSPLHF.

The chain uses TRBV12-3 or TRBV12-4 and TRBJ2-6, with unresolved D. The CDR3 totals 14 residues. Trimming took 3 bases from V and 4 from J, leaving 7 bases between them. CDR3 coding DNA: TGTGCCAGCAGTTTCAAAGGAGGGGCCAACGTCCTGACTTTC. Protein product: CASSFKGGANVLTF.

This chain links TRBV5-1 with TRBJ2-7; a possible D gene is TRBD2 (6 bases). V lost 4 bases, J lost 3 bases, and 14 bases lay in between. The CDR3 runs 14 residues. The germline gives CDR1 SGHRS, CDR2 YFSETQ. CDR3 sequence (DNA): TGCGCCAGCAGCCCGGGACTCAGCGTCTACGAGCAGTACTTC. It translates to CASSPGLSVYEQYF.

The gene calls are TRBV11-3 and TRBJ2-7; no reliable D call. Trimming cost V 5 bases and J 7 bases, with 15 bases left between them. CDR3 length: 13 amino acids. The V gene's germline CDR1 is SGHNT and CDR2 YENEEA. The CDR3 loop is CASSAREVQEQYF. DNA for the CDR3: TGTGCCAGCAGCGCGAGAGAGGTTCAGGAGCAGTACTTC.

The chain links TRBV7-8 to TRBJ2-7; D remains unclear. Trimming took off 2 bases at V and 6 bases at J, with 5 bases between the two ends. Germline V gene data show CDR1 as SGHVS and CDR2 as FQNEAQ. This CDR3 region has 11 residues. The CDR3 protein is CASSLLVEQYF. The CDR3 region has the DNA TGTGCCAGCAGCTTACTAGTCGAGCAGTACTTC.

The DNA for the CDR3 is TGTGCCAGCAGTGTTCGGTCGTACGAGCAGTACTTC. Its translation is CASSVRSYEQYF. The gene calls are TRBV2 and TRBJ2-7; D is undetermined. The V gene's germline CDR1 is SNHLY and CDR2 FYNNEI. The CDR3 length is 12 residues. V was trimmed by 4 bases and J by 4 bases, leaving 8 bases between them.

The chain is built from TRBV10-3 and TRBJ2-7; TRBD2 agrees at 9 bases. Trimming took 4 bases from V and 0 from J; bases not matched to a gene: 1. The CDR3 length is 14 residues. Germline values: CDR1 ENHRY, CDR2 SYGVKD. This chain's CDR3 is CAISGSGSSYEQYF. DNA of the CDR3: TGTGCCATCAGTGGTAGCGGGAGCTCCTACGAGCAGTACTTC.

The chain is built from TRBV14 and TRBJ2-1; D may be TRBD1 (5 bases). The germline V gene encodes CDR1 SGHDN and CDR2 FVKESK. CDR3 length: 15 residues. The germline V and J ends were trimmed by 1 base and 3 bases, with 10 bases remaining between them. CDR3: CASSQVGAHYNEQFF. The CDR3 DNA sequence: TGTGCCAGCAGCCAAGTAGGGGCCCACTACAATGAGCAGTTCTTC.

The V gene is TRBV7-2, the J gene TRBJ1-5; D is undetermined. With 2 bases removed from V and 2 bases from J, the gap between germline ends came to 7 bases. This CDR3 spans 14 amino acids. Looked up from germline, CDR1 is SGHTA and CDR2 is FQGNSA. In DNA, the CDR3 is TGTGCCAGCAGCTTAATGAGGGGCAATCAGCCCCAGCATTTT. This sequence encodes CASSLMRGNQPQHF.

The genes are TRBV14 and TRBJ1-2; D is unresolved. The CDR3 loop spans 18 amino acids. V lost 3 bases to trimming and J lost 3 bases, with 23 bases between them. The germline V gene encodes CDR1 SGHDN and CDR2 FVKESK. This CDR3 reads CASSHHYEQEENYYGYTF. In DNA form, the CDR3 reads TGTGCCAGCAGCCACCACTACGAGCAGGAGGAAAATTACTATGGCTACACCTTC.

This chain joins TRBV20-1 and TRBJ2-5; 15 nucleotides match TRBD2. The DNA end lines up better with TRBJ2-7; the J call may be wrong. The germline gives CDR1 DFQATT, CDR2 SNEGSKA (reference sequence). The CDR3 totals 15 residues. The CDR3 sequence: CSARDGTSGGYEQYF. Written as DNA, the CDR3 is TGCAGTGCTAGAGATGGGACTAGCGGGGGGTACGAGCAGTACTTC.

V usage is TRBV7-9 and J usage is TRBJ2-1; 10 bases line up with TRBD2. V was clipped by 3 bases and J by 10 bases; unmatched bases: 6. Germline CDR1 reads SEHNR; CDR2 reads FQNEAQ (reference sequence). This CDR3 region has 14 residues. The CDR3 DNA follows: TGTGCCAGCAGCTTCCAGACTAGCGGGCCGGAGCAGTTCTTC. Its translation is CASSFQTSGPEQFF.

The chain couples TRBV13 to TRBJ2-7; D not certain. Germline assignment: CDR1 PRHDT and CDR2 FYEKMQ (reference sequence). The V and J ends lost 2 bases and 5 bases respectively, with 4 bases between them. The CDR3 covers 11 residues. CDR3 DNA: TGTGCCAGCAGCTTAATTGACGAGCAGTACTTC. Translated, it gives CASSLIDEQYF. The full variable domain, completed using reference TRBV13 and TRBJ2-7, is AAGVIQSPRHLIKEKRETATLKCYPIPRHDTVYWYQQGPGQDPQFLISFYEKMQSDKGSIPDRFSAQQFSDYHSELNMSSLELGDSALYFCASSLIDEQYFGPGTRLTVT.

The chain couples TRBV7-9 to TRBJ2-7; maybe TRBD2 (5 bases). CDR3 size: 15 residues. Germline lookup yields CDR1 SEHNR and CDR2 FQNEAQ (reference sequence). The ends were cut back, 5 bases at V and 0 bases at J, with 14 bases in the middle. CDR3 in DNA: TGTGCCAGCAGCCGTCGTTTGGGGAGCTCCTACGAGCAGTACTTC. Encoded protein: CASSRRLGSSYEQYF.

This clonotype was recorded many times. This sequence joins TRBV19 and TRBJ1-5, with D possibly matching TRBD1 (6 bases). The CDR3 totals 14 residues. Germline-derived CDR1 and CDR2 are LNHDA and SQIVND (reference sequence). V was clipped by 4 bases and J by 3 bases, with 10 bases between them. The DNA for the CDR3 is TGTGCCAGTAGTACCCGGGACAACAATCAGCCCCAGCATTTT. This codes for CASSTRDNNQPQHF.

This clonotype has at least ten counts. This chain connects TRBV10-3 to TRBJ2-4; TRBD1 agrees at 7 bases. V dropped 4 bases and J dropped 0; count of bases not matched to a gene: 6. Germline values: CDR1 ENHRY, CDR2 SYGVKD. The CDR3 runs 16 residues. Written as DNA, the CDR3 is TGTGCCATCAGTGGGGGACAGCCACTAGCCAAAAACATTCAGTACTTC. Its translation: CAISGGQPLAKNIQYF.

The chain is built from TRBV12-3 or TRBV12-4 and TRBJ2-2; D may match TRBD1 or TRBD2 (5 bases each). The CDR3 runs to 14 residues. V lost 7 bases and J 4 bases, leaving 13 bases between the germline ends. CDR3 sequence (DNA): TGTGCCAGCATAGAGGGGTTTTCCACCGGGGAGCTGTTTTTT. This translates into CASIEGFSTGELFF.

This rearrangement joins TRBV29-1 to TRBJ2-5; weak D call: TRBD1 (5 bases). This CDR3 has 13 residues. Germline V gene lookup returns CDR1 SQVTM and CDR2 ANQGSEA. In DNA form, the CDR3 reads TGCGGCCACGTTGGGCAGGGATGGGAGACCCAGTACTTC. Translating it yields CGHVGQGWETQYF.

On this clonotype: This CDR3 fails to terminate in the conserved phenylalanine or tryptophan, so it likely reflects a read error. This chain uses TRBV5-5 with TRBJ1-1; D is undetermined. CDR1 and CDR2 from the germline V gene are SGHKS and YYEKEE (reference sequence). The V end was cut by 0 bases, the J end by 3 bases, with 9 bases between. The CDR3 runs to 14 residues. As DNA, the CDR3 is TGTGCCAGCAGCTTGGAAGAGGATTACACTGAAGCTTTCTCT. Its translation: CASSLEEDYTEAFS.

The gene calls are TRBV7-8 and TRBJ2-3, with 10 nucleotides matching TRBD2. The V and J ends lost 2 bases and 7 bases, in that order; junction bases with no gene match: 12. This CDR3 is 17 amino acids long. Germline V lookup: CDR1 SGHVS, CDR2 FQNEAQ. The CDR3 region has the DNA TGTGCCAGCAGCTTAAGGGGGTTGACTAGCGGGCCTTATACGCAGTATTTT. Translation gives CASSLRGLTSGPYTQYF.

The J gene is TRBJ2-3, the V gene TRBV6-4; the D is unclear. The germline V gene encodes CDR1 MRHNA and CDR2 SNTAGT. This CDR3 contains 15 residues. V was shortened by 3 bases and J by 2 bases, with 12 bases between the two germline ends. Here the CDR3 DNA reads TGTGCCAGCAGTGAGTGGTTGGGGAACACAGATACGCAGTATTTT. Translated: CASSEWLGNTDTQYF.